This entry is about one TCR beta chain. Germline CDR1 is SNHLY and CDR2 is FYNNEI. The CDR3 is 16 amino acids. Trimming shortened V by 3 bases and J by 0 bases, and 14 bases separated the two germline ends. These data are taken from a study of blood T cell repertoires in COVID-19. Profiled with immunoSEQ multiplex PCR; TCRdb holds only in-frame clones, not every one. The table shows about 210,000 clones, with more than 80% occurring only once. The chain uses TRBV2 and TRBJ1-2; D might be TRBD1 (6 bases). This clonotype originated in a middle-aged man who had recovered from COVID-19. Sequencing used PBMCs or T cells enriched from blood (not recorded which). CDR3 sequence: CASSEGAGRSNYGYTF. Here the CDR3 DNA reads TGTGCCAGCAGTGAGGGGGCAGGGCGCTCTAACTATGGCTACACCTTC.